Below, 9 T cell receptor beta chains from the same sample are listed, as sequenced in a study of blood T cell repertoires in COVID-19. Profiled with immunoSEQ multiplex PCR; TCRdb holds only in-frame clones, not every one. The table has roughly 250,000 clones, 70% to 90% seen once. Sequenced sample: peripheral blood. These receptors all come from a man aged 40-49 years with acute or convalescent COVID-19.

V is TRBV7-8 and J is TRBJ1-1; D is undetermined. The V and J ends lost 7 bases and 2 bases respectively, with 11 bases between them. Germline values: CDR1 SGHVS, CDR2 FQNEAQ. The CDR3 has 13 amino acids. The chain's CDR3 is CASNRGGNTEAFF. For the CDR3, the DNA is TGTGCCAGCAACCGAGGAGGAAACACTGAAGCTTTCTTT. Full variable domain (remainder filled in from reference TRBV7-8 and TRBJ1-1): GAGVSQSPRYKVAKRGQDVALRCDPISGHVSLFWYQQALGQGPEFLTYFQNEAQLDKSGLPSDRFFAERPEGSVSTLKIQRTQQEDSAVYLCASNRGGNTEAFFGQGTRLTVV.

This chain uses TRBV7-3 with TRBJ1-1; weak D call: TRBD1 (6 bases). Trimming stripped 1 base from V and 1 base from J, with 19 bases between. Germline CDR1 reads SGHTA; CDR2 reads FQGTGA. This CDR3 contains 18 residues. The CDR3 loop reads CASSLRARGAQGNTEAFF. The CDR3 region has the DNA TGTGCCAGCAGCTTAAGAGCGCGGGGGGCGCAGGGGAACACTGAAGCTTTCTTT.

The chain combines TRBV29-1 with TRBJ2-7, with a tentative D call TRBD1 (5 bases). In germline, CDR1 is SQVTM, CDR2 ANQGSEA. The CDR3 is 13 residues long. V was cut by 3 bases and J by 4 bases, with 13 bases left in between. The CDR3 DNA reads as TGCAGCGTTGAGGGGCAGGGTGGATACGAGCAGTACTTC. Its translation is CSVEGQGGYEQYF.

This rearrangement joins TRBV5-8 to TRBJ1-1, with D uncertain. Germline V gene data show CDR1 as SGHTS and CDR2 as YDEGEE. The CDR3 loop spans 14 amino acids. Trimming removed 0 bases at V and 5 bases at J, with 11 bases between. The CDR3 reads CASSLGPELTEAFF. Here the CDR3 DNA reads TGTGCCAGCAGCTTGGGTCCCGAACTTACTGAAGCTTTCTTT.

J is TRBJ1-1 and V is TRBV7-9, with a possible D match to TRBD1 (5 bases). This CDR3 is 15 amino acids long. Germline lookup yields CDR1 SEHNR and CDR2 FQNEAQ (reference sequence). V shed 5 bases and J shed 4 bases, with 17 bases lying between them. This CDR3 reads CASSPNTGFATEAFF. The CDR3 region has the DNA TGTGCCAGCAGCCCGAATACAGGCTTCGCCACTGAAGCTTTCTTT.

CDR3 residues: CASSQGVGGEKLFF. The CDR3 DNA follows: TGTGCCAGCAGCCAGGGGGTGGGGGGGGAAAAACTGTTTTTT. This chain links TRBV4-2 with TRBJ1-4, with D perhaps matching TRBD1 (5 bases). Germline CDR1 and CDR2: LGHNA and YNFKEQ. Trimming shortened V by 3 bases and J by 8 bases, and 13 bases separated the two germline ends. The CDR3 consists of 14 residues.

The chain recombines TRBV6-6 with TRBJ2-7, with TRBD2 matching 8 bases. Germline lookup yields CDR1 MNHNY and CDR2 SVGAGI (reference sequence). The V segment lost 5 bases and the J segment 0 bases; nucleotides outside the gene matches: 15. The CDR3 is 18 amino acids. CDR3 coding DNA: TGTGCCAGCAGTCATTCTTCATCCGGACTAGCATACTCCTACGAGCAGTACTTC. As protein: CASSHSSSGLAYSYEQYF.

The rearrangement joins TRBV2 to TRBJ2-2; D unresolved. There are 13 residues in the CDR3. The V end lost 9 bases, the J end lost 3 bases, and 11 bases lay between the germline ends. Germline CDR1 reads SNHLY; CDR2 reads FYNNEI. The CDR3 DNA follows: TGTGCCAGTTTCCAACAGTACACCGGGGAGCTGTTTTTT. Its translation is CASFQQYTGELFF. The variable domain in full, completed from reference TRBV2 and TRBJ2-2, reads EPEVTQTPSHQVTQMGQEVILRCVPISNHLYFYWYRQILGQKVEFLVSFYNNEISEKSEIFDDQFSVERPDGSNFTLKIRSTKLEDSAMYFCASFQQYTGELFFGEGSRLTVL.

The chain recombines TRBV7-8 with TRBJ1-4; tentatively, D is TRBD1 (6 bases). This CDR3 contains 16 residues. V lost 9 bases, J lost 3 bases, and 20 bases lay in between. Germline-derived CDR1 and CDR2 are SGHVS and FQNEAQ. CDR3 sequence: CARTYRGSMSNEKLFF. DNA of the CDR3: TGTGCCAGGACCTATAGGGGGAGCATGTCTAATGAAAAACTGTTTTTT.